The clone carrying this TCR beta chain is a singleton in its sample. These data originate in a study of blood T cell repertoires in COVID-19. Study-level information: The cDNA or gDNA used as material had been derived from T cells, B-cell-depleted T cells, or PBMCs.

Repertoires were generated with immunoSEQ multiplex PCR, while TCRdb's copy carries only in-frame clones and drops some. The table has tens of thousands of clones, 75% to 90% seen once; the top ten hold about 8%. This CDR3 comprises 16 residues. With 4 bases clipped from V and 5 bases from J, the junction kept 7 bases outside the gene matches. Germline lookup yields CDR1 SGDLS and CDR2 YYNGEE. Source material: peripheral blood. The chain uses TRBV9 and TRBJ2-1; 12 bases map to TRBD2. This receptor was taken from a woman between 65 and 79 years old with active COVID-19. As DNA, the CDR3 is TGTGCCAGCAGCCCAGGAAGGACTAGCGGGAACAATGAGCAGTTCTTC. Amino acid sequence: CASSPGRTSGNNEQFF.